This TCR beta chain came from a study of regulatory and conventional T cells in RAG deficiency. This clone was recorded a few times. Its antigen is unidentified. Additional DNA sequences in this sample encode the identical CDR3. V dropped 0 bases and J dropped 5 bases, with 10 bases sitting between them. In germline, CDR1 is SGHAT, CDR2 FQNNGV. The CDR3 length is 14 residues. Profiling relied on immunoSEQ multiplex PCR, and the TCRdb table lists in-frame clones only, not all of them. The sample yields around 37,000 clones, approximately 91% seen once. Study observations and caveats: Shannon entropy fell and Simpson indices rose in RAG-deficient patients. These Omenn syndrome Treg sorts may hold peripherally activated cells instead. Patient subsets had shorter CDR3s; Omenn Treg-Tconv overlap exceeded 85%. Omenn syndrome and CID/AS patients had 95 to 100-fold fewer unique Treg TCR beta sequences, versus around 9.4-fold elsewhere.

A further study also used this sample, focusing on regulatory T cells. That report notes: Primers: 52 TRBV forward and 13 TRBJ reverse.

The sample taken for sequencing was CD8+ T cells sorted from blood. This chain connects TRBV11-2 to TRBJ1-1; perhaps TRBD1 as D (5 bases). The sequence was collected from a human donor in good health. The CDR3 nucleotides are TGTGCCAGCAGCTTAGATGGGGCAGGGACTGAAGCTTTCTTT. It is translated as CASSLDGAGTEAFF. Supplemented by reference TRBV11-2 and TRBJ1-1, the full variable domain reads EAGVAQSPRYKIIEKRQSVAFWCNPISGHATLYWYQQILGQGPKLLIQFQNNGVVDDSQLPKDRFSAERLKGVDSTLKIQPAKLEDSAVYLCASSLDGAGTEAFFGQGTRLTVV.